This T cell receptor beta chain was captured by sequencing in a study of blood T cells in healthy people across ages. CDR1 and CDR2 (germline): SGHRS, YFSETQ. V lost 0 bases to trimming and J lost 7 bases; unmatched junction nucleotides: 2. The CDR3 totals 13 residues. Primed by a sample-barcoded 5' primer and a J-beta primer mix, a second PCR proceeded for 7 to 11 cycles. A single record per CDR3 protein comes from TCRdb applying MiXCR to the 5' RACE reads. The sample carries roughly 1,300,000 distinct CDR3 sequences, 55% to 75% recorded once. Sequencing was done on a sample of blood. The chain carries TRBV5-1 and TRBJ1-1, with TRBD1 matching 8 bases. This TCR came from a young man in good health. DNA of the CDR3: TGCGCCAGCAGCTTGGGGGGACAGGATGAAGCTTTCTTT. Translated, it gives CASSLGGQDEAFF. Together with reference TRBV5-1 and TRBJ1-1, the CDR3 gives the full variable domain: KAGVTQTPRYLIKTRGQQVTLSCSPISGHRSVSWYQQTPGQGLQFLFEYFSETQRNKGNFPGRFSGRQFSNSRSEMNVSTLELGDSALYLCASSLGGQDEAFFGQGTRLTVV.